A single sample gave rise to the 8 T cell receptor beta chains below, sequenced in a study of shared clonotypes between healthy human individuals. Sequencing used immunoSEQ multiplex PCR; TCRdb keeps in-frame clones, though not all of them. This table has about 300,000 clones, roughly 70% appearing once. Sequencing was done on a sample of memory CD4+ T cells sorted from blood. Sample subset: CD45RA-negative fraction. Source of these receptors: a man aged 25 to 45 in good health.

The J gene is TRBJ2-2, the V gene TRBV11-3; 7 nucleotides line up with TRBD2. This CDR3 comprises 14 residues. J lost 1 base, V lost 5 bases, and 1 base had no gene match. Germline assignment: CDR1 SGHNT and CDR2 YENEEA. The CDR3 DNA is TGTGCCAGCAGCCCGGGAGGGAACACCGGGGAGCTGTTTTTT. Its protein is CASSPGGNTGELFF.

This clone was observed a handful of times. The rearrangement links TRBV7-2 to TRBJ2-1, with D tentatively TRBD2 (6 bases). V lost 1 base and J 9 bases, leaving 16 bases between the germline ends. The CDR3 sequence is 15 residues long. Germline CDR1 and CDR2: SGHTA and FQGNSA. As DNA, the CDR3 is TGTGCCAGCAGCTTAGACGGGAGTAGTTATGGTGAGCAGTTCTTC. Protein: CASSLDGSSYGEQFF.

V is TRBV6-1 and J is TRBJ1-2; D is ambiguous. CDR3 size: 13 residues. Germline V gives CDR1 MNHNS, CDR2 SASEGT. Trimming shortened V by 6 bases and J by 6 bases, and 14 bases separated the two germline ends. CDR3 residues: CASRTHGRDGYTF. Here the CDR3 DNA reads TGTGCCAGCAGGACTCATGGTCGGGATGGCTACACCTTC.

The rearrangement links TRBV5-6 to TRBJ1-2; 10 bases agree with TRBD1. Losses at the gene ends were 1 base for V and 6 bases for J; bases not matched to a gene: 3. The CDR3 loop spans 14 amino acids. CDR1 SGHDT and CDR2 YYEEEE come from the germline V gene. This CDR3 reads CASSLPGQGHGYTF. The CDR3 DNA is TGTGCCAGCAGCTTGCCGGGACAGGGGCATGGCTACACCTTC.

The DNA of the CDR3 is TGTGCCAGCAGCCCCCCTGGGCACAAGGCTTTCTTT. Its translation: CASSPPGHKAFF. This sequence joins TRBV11-3 and TRBJ1-1; no firm D call. V was pared by 5 bases and J by 11 bases, with 15 bases between. CDR3 length equals 12 residues. Germline-derived CDR1 and CDR2 are SGHNT and YENEEA. Full variable domain (remainder filled in from reference TRBV11-3 and TRBJ1-1): EAGVVQSPRYKIIEKKQPVAFWCNPISGHNTLYWYLQNLGQGPELLIRYENEEAVDDSQLPKDRFSAERLKGVDSTLKIQPAELGDSAVYLCASSPPGHKAFFGQGTRLTVV.

This clone was counted once. V gene TRBV30 combines with J gene TRBJ1-4; D is unclear. Germline assignment: CDR1 GTSNPN and CDR2 SVGIG (reference sequence). The germline V and J ends were trimmed by 0 bases and 7 bases, with 15 bases remaining between them. The CDR3 consists of 15 residues. CDR3 DNA: TGTGCCTGGAGTGTATTAGGCGATAAGGGTGAAAAACTGTTTTTT. Protein: CAWSVLGDKGEKLFF.

This clone was seen a handful of times. The chain is built from TRBV6-1 and TRBJ1-4, with 10 bases matching TRBD1. The CDR3 length is 18 residues. The trim removed 0 bases at V and 8 bases at J, leaving 12 bases unmatched. Germline CDR1 and CDR2: MNHNS and SASEGT. The CDR3 coding sequence is TGTGCCAGCAGTGAAGCAGTCCCGGGACAGGGGTGGGTGGAAAAACTGTTTTTT. Residues: CASSEAVPGQGWVEKLFF.

The chain carries TRBV12-5 and TRBJ2-1; 9 bases are a match to TRBD1. The J segment lost 8 bases and the V segment lost 1 base, leaving 3 bases of the junction unmatched. This CDR3 spans 14 amino acids. Germline V gene sequence: CDR1 LGHNT, CDR2 FRNRAP. In DNA, the CDR3 is TGTGCTAGTGGTTTGGAGACAGGGGGGCATGAGCAGTTCTTC. Translated: CASGLETGGHEQFF.